The 2 T cell receptor beta chains below all came from one sample that was sequenced in a study of early T cells in non-severe SARS-CoV-2 infection. TCRdb analysed the 5' RACE reads with MiXCR anew, one entry per CDR3 protein. The profile covers about 56,000 distinct CDR3 sequences, with more than 12% appearing a single time and about 4% taken by the ten largest. This specimen consisted of whole blood, obtained at baseline. These receptor sequences come from an adult who was a healthcare worker with PCR-confirmed SARS-CoV-2 infection or an uninfected control (not recorded which).

This clonotype has only a few counts. The genes are TRBV14 and TRBJ2-1; D perhaps matches TRBD2 (5 bases). The V end lost 0 bases, the J end lost 6 bases, and 15 bases lay between the germline ends. Germline V gene data show CDR1 as SGHDN and CDR2 as FVKESK. The CDR3 is 16 amino acids. The CDR3 DNA reads as TGTGCCAGCAGCCAAGATTTGGGGAGTTTGTCCAATGAGCAGTTCTTC. Amino acid sequence: CASSQDLGSLSNEQFF.

A few counts support this clonotype. The V call is TRBV2, the J call TRBJ1-2; a weak D match, TRBD1 (6 bases). CDR1 is SNHLY, CDR2 FYNNEI, per germline. V was pared by 7 bases and J by 4 bases, with 10 bases between. The CDR3 spans 12 residues. This CDR3 is CASKGDSYGYTF. The CDR3, as DNA: TGTGCCAGCAAGGGGGATTCCTATGGCTACACCTTC.